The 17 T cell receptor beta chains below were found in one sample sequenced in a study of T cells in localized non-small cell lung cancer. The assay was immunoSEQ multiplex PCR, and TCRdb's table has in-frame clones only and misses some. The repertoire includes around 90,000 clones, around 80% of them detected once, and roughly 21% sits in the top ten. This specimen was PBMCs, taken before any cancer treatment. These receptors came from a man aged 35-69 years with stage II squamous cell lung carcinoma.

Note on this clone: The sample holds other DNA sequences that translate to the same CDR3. CDR3 residues: CAWSVQNTGELFF. DNA for the CDR3: TGTGCCTGGAGTGTCCAGAACACCGGGGAGCTGTTTTTT. The chain combines TRBV30 with TRBJ2-2; no definite D call. The CDR3 is made up of 13 amino acids. V was pared by 0 bases and J by 1 base, with 3 bases between. From germline, CDR1 is GTSNPN and CDR2 SVGIG (reference sequence).

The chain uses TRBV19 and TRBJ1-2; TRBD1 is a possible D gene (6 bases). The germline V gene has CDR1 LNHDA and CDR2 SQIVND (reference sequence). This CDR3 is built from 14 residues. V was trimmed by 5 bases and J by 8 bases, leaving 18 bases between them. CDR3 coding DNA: TGTGCCAGTAGTGGAGCAGGGGCTGTAGGAGGCTACACCTTC. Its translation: CASSGAGAVGGYTF.

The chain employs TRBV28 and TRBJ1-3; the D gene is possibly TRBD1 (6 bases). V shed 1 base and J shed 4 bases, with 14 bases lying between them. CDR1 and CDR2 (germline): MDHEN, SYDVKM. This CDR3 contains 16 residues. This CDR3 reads CASSLLRPGAGNTIYF. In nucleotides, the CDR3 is TGTGCCAGCAGTTTATTACGCCCGGGGGCCGGAAACACCATATATTTT.

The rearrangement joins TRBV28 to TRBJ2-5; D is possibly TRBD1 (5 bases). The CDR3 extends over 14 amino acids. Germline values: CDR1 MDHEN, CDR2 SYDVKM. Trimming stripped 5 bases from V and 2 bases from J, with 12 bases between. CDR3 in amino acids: CASSVGAQQETQYF. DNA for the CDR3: TGTGCCAGCAGTGTAGGGGCTCAGCAAGAGACCCAGTACTTC.

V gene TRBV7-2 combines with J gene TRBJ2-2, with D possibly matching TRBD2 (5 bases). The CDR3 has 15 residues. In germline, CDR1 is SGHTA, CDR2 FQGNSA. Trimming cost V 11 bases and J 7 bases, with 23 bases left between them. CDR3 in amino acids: CALKGEDLLGGELFF. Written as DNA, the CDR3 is TGTGCCCTAAAGGGAGAAGATCTCTTAGGCGGGGAGCTGTTTTTT.

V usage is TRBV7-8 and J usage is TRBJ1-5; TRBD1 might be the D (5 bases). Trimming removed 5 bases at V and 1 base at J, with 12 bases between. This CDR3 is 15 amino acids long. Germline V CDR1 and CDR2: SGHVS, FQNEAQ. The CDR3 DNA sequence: TGTGCCAGCAGCCCCCGACGGGGCAGCAATCAGCCCCAGCATTTT. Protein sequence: CASSPRRGSNQPQHF.

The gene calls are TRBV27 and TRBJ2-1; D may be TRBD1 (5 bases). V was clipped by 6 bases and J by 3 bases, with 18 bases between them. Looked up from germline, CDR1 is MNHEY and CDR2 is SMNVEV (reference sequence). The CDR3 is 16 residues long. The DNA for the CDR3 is TGTGCCAGCAGCAGCCTAGAATTCAGGGACTACAATGAGCAGTTCTTC. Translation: CASSSLEFRDYNEQFF.

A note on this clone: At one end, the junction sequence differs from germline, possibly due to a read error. The CDR3 spells CASRQTRDRAPYEQYF. The CDR3 bases are TGTGCTAGCAGACAGACCCGGGACAGGGCCCCCTACGAGCAGTACTTC. The chain joins TRBV7-7 to TRBJ2-7, with 9 bases that match TRBD1. CDR3 length equals 16 residues. Germline lookup yields CDR1 SSHAT and CDR2 FNYEAQ (reference sequence).

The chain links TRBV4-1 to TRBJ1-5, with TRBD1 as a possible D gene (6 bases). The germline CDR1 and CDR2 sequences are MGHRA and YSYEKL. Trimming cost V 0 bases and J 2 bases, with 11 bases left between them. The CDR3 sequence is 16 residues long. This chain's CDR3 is CASSQDGGGRNQPQHF. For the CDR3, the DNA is TGCGCCAGCAGCCAAGATGGGGGGGGCCGCAATCAGCCCCAGCATTTT.

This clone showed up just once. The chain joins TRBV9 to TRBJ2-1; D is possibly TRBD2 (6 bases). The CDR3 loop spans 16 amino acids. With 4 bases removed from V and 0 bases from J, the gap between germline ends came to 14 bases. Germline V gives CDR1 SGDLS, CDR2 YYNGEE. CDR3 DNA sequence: TGTGCCAGCAGCCCCAGCGGGTCTGGCTCCTACAATGAGCAGTTCTTC. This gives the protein CASSPSGSGSYNEQFF.

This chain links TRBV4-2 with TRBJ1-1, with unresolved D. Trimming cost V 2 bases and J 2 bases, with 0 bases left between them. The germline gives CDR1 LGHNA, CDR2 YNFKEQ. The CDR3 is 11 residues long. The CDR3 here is CASSQNTEAFF. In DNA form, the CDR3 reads TGTGCCAGCAGCCAAAACACTGAAGCTTTCTTT.

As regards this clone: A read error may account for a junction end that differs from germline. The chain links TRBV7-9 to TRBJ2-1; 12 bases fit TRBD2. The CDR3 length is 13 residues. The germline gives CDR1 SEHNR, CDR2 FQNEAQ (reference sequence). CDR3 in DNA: TGTGCCAGCAGCTTAGTGACTAGCGGGAGCTTAATCTTC. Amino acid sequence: CASSLVTSGSLIF. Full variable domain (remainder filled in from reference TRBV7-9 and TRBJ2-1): DTGVSQNPRHKITKRGQNVTFRCDPISEHNRLYWYRQTLGQGPEFLTYFQNEAQLEKSRLLSDRFSAERPKGSFSTLEIQRTEQGDSAMYLCASSLVTSGSLIFGPGTRLTVL.

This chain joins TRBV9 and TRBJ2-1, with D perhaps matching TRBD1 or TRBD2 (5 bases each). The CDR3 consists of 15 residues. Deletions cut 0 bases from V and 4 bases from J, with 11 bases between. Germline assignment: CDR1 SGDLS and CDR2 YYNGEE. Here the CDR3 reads CASSVGGNLYNEQFF. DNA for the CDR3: TGTGCCAGCAGCGTAGGGGGGAATTTGTACAATGAGCAGTTCTTC. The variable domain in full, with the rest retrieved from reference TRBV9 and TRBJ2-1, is DSGVTQTPKHLITATGQRVTLRCSPRSGDLSVYWYQQSLDQGLQFLIQYYNGEERAKGNILERFSAQQFPDLHSELNLSSLELGDSALYFCASSVGGNLYNEQFFGPGTRLTVL.

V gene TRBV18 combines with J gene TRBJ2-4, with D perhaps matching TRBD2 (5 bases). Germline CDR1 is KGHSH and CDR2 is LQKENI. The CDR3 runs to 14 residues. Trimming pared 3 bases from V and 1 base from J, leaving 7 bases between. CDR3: CASSPPGAKNIQYF. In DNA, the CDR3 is TGTGCCAGCTCACCTCCGGGGGCCAAAAACATTCAGTACTTC.

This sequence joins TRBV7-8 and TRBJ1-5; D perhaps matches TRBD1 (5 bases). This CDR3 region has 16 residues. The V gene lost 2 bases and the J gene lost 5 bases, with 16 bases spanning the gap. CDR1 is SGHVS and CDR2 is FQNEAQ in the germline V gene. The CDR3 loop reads CASSLPSWRGDQPQHF. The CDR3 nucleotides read TGTGCCAGCAGCTTACCCTCCTGGAGGGGCGATCAGCCCCAGCATTTT.

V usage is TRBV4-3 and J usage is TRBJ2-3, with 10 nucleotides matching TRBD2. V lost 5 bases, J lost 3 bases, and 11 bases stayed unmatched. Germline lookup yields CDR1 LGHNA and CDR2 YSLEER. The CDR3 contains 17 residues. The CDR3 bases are TGCGCCAGCAGCTCCGCGGCGCTAGCGGGGGTTACAGATACGCAGTATTTT. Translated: CASSSAALAGVTDTQYF.

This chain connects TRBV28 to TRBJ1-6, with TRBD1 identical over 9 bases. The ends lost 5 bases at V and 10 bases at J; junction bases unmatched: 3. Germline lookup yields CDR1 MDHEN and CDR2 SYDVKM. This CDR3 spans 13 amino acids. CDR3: CASSRDRVSPLHF. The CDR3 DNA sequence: TGTGCCAGCAGTAGGGACAGGGTATCACCCCTCCACTTT.